A single sample is the source of the 8 T cell receptor beta chains below, sequenced in a study of spatial heterogeneity in lung cancer. Via MiXCR, TCRdb re-called the 5' RACE reads, giving one row per CDR3 protein. The sample has about 20,000 distinct CDR3 sequences; 19% are singletons. Time point of the sample: sample taken at primary tumor resection. In each case, whole RNA from tumor, nontumor lung or frozen PBMC was sequenced unsorted. Sequencing was performed on PBMCs, taken at surgery. The source is a male donor with early-stage non-small cell lung cancer.

The V call is TRBV12-3 or TRBV12-4, the J call TRBJ1-2, with D possibly matching TRBD1 (6 bases). The CDR3 consists of 14 residues. The V end was cut by 7 bases, the J end by 4 bases, with 16 bases between. The CDR3 nucleotides are TGTGCCAGCACCTGGGGGGCAGGGAGCTATGGCTACACCTTC. It yields the protein CASTWGAGSYGYTF.

This clonotype was recorded many times. The chain recombines TRBV6-5 with TRBJ1-3; D remains unclear. With 4 bases removed from V and 4 bases from J, the gap between germline ends came to 8 bases. This CDR3 has 13 residues. Germline V gene lookup returns CDR1 MNHEY and CDR2 SVGAGI. The CDR3 here is CASSSPGGNTIYF. CDR3 nucleotide sequence: TGTGCCAGCAGTTCACCGGGCGGAAACACCATATATTTT.

In this sample, this clonotype turned up a few times. This chain joins TRBV5-1 and TRBJ2-7, with 7 bases that match TRBD1. CDR3 size: 16 residues. Germline V gene lookup returns CDR1 SGHRS and CDR2 YFSETQ. The V segment lost 4 bases and the J segment 2 bases; nucleotides outside the gene matches: 12. The CDR3 here is CASSGIQGKRPYEQYF. CDR3 nucleotides: TGCGCCAGCAGCGGAATACAGGGGAAACGTCCCTACGAGCAGTACTTC.

V gene TRBV6-5 combines with J gene TRBJ2-5; 8 bases match TRBD1. V gave up 2 bases and J gave up 1 base; unmatched junction bases: 6. This CDR3 is 16 amino acids long. CDR1 MNHEY and CDR2 SVGAGI come from the germline V gene. The CDR3, as DNA: TGTGCCAGCAGTTACCCCGGACAGGGTGGCCAAGAGACCCAGTACTTC. Its translation: CASSYPGQGGQETQYF.

The V and J genes are TRBV5-4 and TRBJ1-1; no firm D call. V lost 2 bases and J lost 1, with 3 bases in between. The germline V gene has CDR1 SGHNT and CDR2 YYREEE (reference sequence). The length of the CDR3 is 12 residues. CDR3 nucleotide sequence: TGTGCCAGCAGCTTTCAGAACACTGAAGCTTTCTTT. The encoded protein is CASSFQNTEAFF.

At least ten counts were recorded for this clonotype. The chain links TRBV27 to TRBJ2-3, with TRBD1 matching 7 bases. Trimming cost V 3 bases and J 6 bases; bases outside gene matches: 9. The CDR3 extends over 15 amino acids. Germline loops: CDR1 MNHEY, CDR2 SMNVEV (reference sequence). CDR3 protein: CASSFGDRATDTQYF. In DNA, the CDR3 is TGTGCCAGCAGTTTCGGAGACAGGGCTACCGATACGCAGTATTTT.

This clonotype was seen many times. The chain uses TRBV7-2 and TRBJ1-2, with D possibly being TRBD1 (6 bases). This CDR3 is 14 amino acids long. Germline assignment: CDR1 SGHTA and CDR2 FQGNSA. Deletions cut 5 bases from V and 6 bases from J, with 16 bases between. The CDR3 spells CASSPSQGLDGYTF. CDR3 sequence (DNA): TGTGCCAGCAGCCCGAGTCAGGGGCTCGATGGCTACACCTTC.

J is TRBJ1-1 and V is TRBV29-1; D perhaps matches TRBD1 (6 bases). The CDR3 consists of 13 residues. Per germline, CDR1 SQVTM and CDR2 ANQGSEA. Trimming cost V 7 bases and J 2 bases, with 14 bases left between them. The DNA of the CDR3 is TGCAGCGCAGCGAAAGGGGGAAACACTGAAGCTTTCTTT. It specifies CSAAKGGNTEAFF.